This is a list of T cell receptor beta chains from one sample in a study of a mutant IDH1 vaccine in newly diagnosed glioma. The assay was immunoSEQ multiplex PCR, and TCRdb's table has in-frame clones only and misses some. The data contain tens of thousands of clones, around 93% of them singletons. No antigens are known for them. Sample: PBMCs, taken from a glioma patient whose treatment included an IDH1 peptide vaccine. These receptors originate from a man aged 50 to 59 with glioma. The CDR3 runs from the conserved cysteine through the conserved F or W. A D gene is named only where the DNA matches it firmly. Some rows have no size entry. The others give once, few or many, or a class for an expanded clone.

once | - | TRBJ1-2 | TRBV14 | CASSQDSYFYGYTF | TGTGCCAGCAGCCAAGACAGTTACTTCTATGGCTACACCTTC
once | TRBD1 | TRBJ1-1 | TRBV7-9 | CASSDPGQPLTAEAFF | TGTGCCAGCAGCGATCCGGGACAGCCTCTAACCGCTGAAGCTTTCTTT
few | - | TRBJ1-1 | TRBV29-1 | CSVNTRRGGTEAFF | TGCAGCGTTAACACAAGGAGAGGAGGCACTGAAGCTTTCTTT
- | TRBD1 | TRBJ1-5 | TRBV2 | CASSPQGSYQPQHF | TGTGCCAGCAGTCCACAGGGGTCCTATCAGCCCCAGCATTTT
- | - | TRBJ2-7 | TRBV4-1 | CASSQQFRGYEQYF | TGCGCCAGCAGCCAGCAATTCAGGGGCTACGAGCAGTACTTC
- | TRBD1 | TRBJ1-4 | TRBV6-1 | CASTGTVNEKLFF | TGTGCCAGCACCGGGACAGTTAATGAAAAACTGTTTTTT
- | - | TRBJ2-3 | TRBV9 | CASSSDKHSDTQYF | TGTGCCAGCAGCTCAGATAAACACTCAGATACGCAGTATTTT
- | - | TRBJ1-1 | TRBV19 | CASIPGWGANTEAFF | TGTGCCAGTATTCCAGGGTGGGGGGCTAACACTGAAGCTTTCTTT
once | - | TRBJ1-3 | TRBV6-5 | CATAPFGGNTIYF | TGTGCCACAGCCCCCTTTGGAGGAAACACCATATATTTT
- | - | TRBJ1-1 | TRBV13 | CASSFDRNAEAFF | TGTGCCAGCAGCTTCGACCGTAACGCTGAAGCTTTCTTT
- | - | TRBJ2-1 | TRBV9 | CASSVRRDSKYNEQFF | TGTGCCAGCAGCGTCCGCCGGGACTCCAAATACAATGAGCAGTTCTTC
- | TRBD1 | TRBJ1-3 | TRBV6-5 | CASSYSRTGDGNTIYF | TGTGCCAGCAGTTACTCCCGGACAGGGGATGGAAACACCATATATTTT
- | - | TRBJ1-1 | TRBV15 | CATSRDTGEAFF | TGTGCCACCAGCAGAGATACAGGGGAAGCTTTCTTT
- | TRBD1 | TRBJ2-4 | TRBV28 | CASTKLGTGSKNIQYF | TGTGCCAGCACCAAACTCGGGACAGGGTCCAAAAACATTCAGTACTTC
once | TRBD2 | TRBJ2-7 | TRBV4-3 | CASSQDEEAGVTSYEQYF | TGCGCCAGCAGCCAAGATGAGGAAGCGGGGGTTACCTCCTACGAGCAGTACTTC
- | - | TRBJ2-2 | TRBV5-1 | CASRLGSTGNTGELFF | TGCGCCAGCAGACTTGGCTCGACAGGGAACACCGGGGAGCTGTTTTTT
- | - | TRBJ2-1 | TRBV5-1 | CASSDLQGYEQFF | TGCGCCAGCAGCGACCTACAGGGCTATGAGCAGTTCTTC
- | - | TRBJ2-2 | TRBV2 | CASSEGGNTGELFF | TGTGCCAGCAGTGAAGGCGGGAACACCGGGGAGCTGTTTTTT
once | TRBD2 | TRBJ2-3 | TRBV7-3 | CASSLNGGTDTQYF | TGTGCCAGCAGCTTAAACGGGGGGACAGATACGCAGTATTTT
- | - | TRBJ1-2 | TRBV29-1 | CSVIFWGAQGGYTF | TGCAGCGTTATTTTTTGGGGGGCGCAGGGTGGCTACACCTTC
- | TRBD2 | TRBJ2-6 | TRBV6-1 | CASRERDSGANVLTF | TGTGCCAGCAGGGAGCGGGACTCTGGGGCCAACGTCCTGACTTTC
- | - | TRBJ1-2 | TRBV28 | CASSLGGYGYTF | TGTGCCAGCAGTTTGGGGGGTTATGGCTACACCTTC
- | - | TRBJ2-3 | TRBV19 | CASSINVLNTDTQYF | TGTGCCAGTAGTATTAACGTCCTGAACACAGATACGCAGTATTTT
once | TRBD1 | TRBJ2-1 | TRBV4-2 | CASSQGMGTDNEQFF | TGTGCCAGCAGCCAGGGGATGGGGACAGACAATGAGCAGTTCTTC
- | - | TRBJ2-7 | TRBV21-1 | CASSNQTDFSYEQYF | TGTGCCAGCAGCAATCAGACAGATTTTTCCTACGAGCAGTACTTC
- | TRBD1 | TRBJ2-2 | TRBV7-3 | CASSLTTPGQGSGELFF | TGTGCCAGCAGCTTAACAACCCCGGGACAGGGGTCCGGGGAGCTGTTTTTT
- | - | TRBJ1-3 | TRBV19 | CASTRRAGSGNTIYF | TGTGCCAGTACCCGGCGGGCCGGCTCTGGAAACACCATATATTTT
- | - | TRBJ1-6 | TRBV5-1 | CASSLIGDSPLHF | TGCGCCAGCAGCTTGATCGGGGATTCACCCCTCCACTTT
- | - | TRBJ2-1 | TRBV7-9 | CASSLDHNEQFF | TGTGCCAGCAGCTTGGACCACAATGAGCAGTTCTTC
- | - | TRBJ2-3 | TRBV5-1 | CASSLRTPSTDTQYF | TGCGCCAGCAGCTTGCGTACACCTAGCACAGATACGCAGTATTTT
- | - | TRBJ1-2 | TRBV9 | CASSVQAANYGYTF | TGTGCCAGCAGCGTCCAGGCCGCCAACTATGGCTACACCTTC
- | TRBD1 | TRBJ1-2 | TRBV29-1 | CSAEGGQVYGYTF | TGCAGCGCAGAGGGGGGACAGGTCTATGGCTACACCTTC
- | TRBD1 | TRBJ1-5 | TRBV19 | CASSTQGGNQPQHF | TGTGCCAGTAGTACCCAGGGGGGCAATCAGCCCCAGCATTTT
- | - | TRBJ1-4 | TRBV7-2 | CASSPGGGVGEKLFF | TGTGCCAGCAGCCCGGGGGGGGGCGTCGGTGAAAAACTGTTTTTT
medium-sized | TRBD1 | TRBJ1-5 | TRBV10-2 | CASRLGQGNQPQHF | TGCGCCAGCAGGTTGGGACAGGGCAATCAGCCCCAGCATTTT
- | - | TRBJ2-7 | TRBV7-9 | CASSSKAADKYEQYF | TGTGCCAGCAGCTCGAAGGCCGCTGACAAGTACGAGCAGTACTTC
- | - | TRBJ1-6 | TRBV19 | CASSITGYNSPLHF | TGTGCCAGTAGTATAACAGGGTATAATTCACCCCTCCACTTT
- | - | TRBJ2-2 | TRBV27 | CASSLSRGTGELFF | TGTGCCAGCAGTTTATCAAGGGGCACCGGGGAGCTGTTTTTT